Listed below are T cell receptor beta chains from one sample, sequenced in a study of blood T cell repertoires in COVID-19. Here immunoSEQ multiplex PCR was the method, and the copy in TCRdb shows in-frame clones only, minus some. The data hold 70,000 to 95,000 clones, with roughly 85% observed a single time. Material for sequencing was peripheral blood. Every receptor here comes from a human donor in a cohort sampled during active COVID-19. CDR3s include the opening cysteine and the closing phenylalanine or tryptophan. D genes are given only for firm matches. A row's size may be missing; if present it is once, few, many or a size class.

clone_size	d_call	j_call	v_call	cdr3_aa	cdr3_nt
-	-	TRBJ1-4	TRBV29-1	CSVGDTSTNEKLFF	TGCAGCGTCGGGGACACATCAACTAATGAAAAACTGTTTTTT
-	TRBD1	TRBJ1-6	TRBV6-5	CASSFRTGGSGSPLHF	TGTGCCAGCAGTTTTCGGACAGGGGGCTCGGGTTCACCCCTCCACTTT
few	-	TRBJ1-1	TRBV29-1	CSGQQGINTEAFF	TGCAGCGGCCAACAGGGCATCAACACTGAAGCTTTCTTT
-	-	TRBJ2-7	TRBV4-2	CASSQQRGGGYEQYF	TGTGCCAGCAGCCAGCAGAGGGGGGGAGGCTACGAGCAGTACTTC
-	-	TRBJ2-3	TRBV10-3	CATGGGVDTQYF	TGTGCCACCGGAGGGGGCGTGGATACGCAGTATTTT
-	TRBD1	TRBJ2-1	TRBV6-6	CASVRTTGGNEQFF	TGTGCCAGCGTCCGGACGACAGGGGGCAATGAGCAGTTCTTC
-	TRBD1	TRBJ2-7	TRBV29-1	CSAIKDRGNEQYF	TGCAGCGCTATAAAGGACAGGGGCAACGAGCAGTACTTC
once	TRBD2	TRBJ2-7	TRBV6-1	CASSEVAFTSGGSTYEQYF	TGTGCCAGCAGTGAAGTTGCTTTCACTAGCGGGGGGTCAACCTACGAGCAGTACTTC
few	TRBD2	TRBJ2-1	TRBV3-1/TRBV3-2	CASSQASGANNEQFF	TGTGCCAGCAGCCAAGCGAGCGGGGCTAACAATGAGCAGTTCTTC
-	TRBD2	TRBJ2-1	TRBV11-2	CASSLAGGVSSYNEQFF	TGTGCCAGCAGCTTAGCGGGAGGGGTAAGCTCCTACAATGAGCAGTTCTTC
-	TRBD1	TRBJ1-3	TRBV11-3	CASGGGPGNTIYF	TGTGCCAGCGGAGGGGGCCCTGGAAACACCATATATTTT
-	-	TRBJ2-7	TRBV5-1	CASRVLEGSSYEQYF	TGCGCCAGCAGGGTCTTGGAGGGCAGTTCCTACGAGCAGTACTTC
-	-	TRBJ2-2	TRBV3-1/TRBV3-2	CASSQDSGRAVTGELFF	TGTGCCAGCAGCCAAGATTCGGGCAGGGCGGTCACCGGGGAGCTGTTTTTT
-	-	TRBJ1-3	TRBV5-1	CASSPSEERNTIYF	TGCGCCAGCAGCCCTTCCGAGGAGAGAAACACCATATATTTT
-	TRBD1	TRBJ2-5	TRBV5-6	CASSWGRGRETQYF	TGTGCCAGCAGCTGGGGCAGGGGGCGGGAGACCCAGTACTTC
-	-	TRBJ1-5	TRBV6-6	CASRDNNQPQHF	TGTGCCAGTAGGGACAACAATCAGCCCCAGCATTTT
-	-	TRBJ1-2	TRBV29-1	CSVELYDSYGYTF	TGCAGCGTTGAACTCTATGACAGCTATGGCTACACCTTC
few	-	TRBJ2-3	TRBV7-9	CASALSTDTQYF	TGTGCCAGCGCACTTAGCACAGATACGCAGTATTTT
-	-	TRBJ1-6	TRBV18	CASSPLGTGDNSPLHF	TGTGCCAGCTCACCACTCGGAACAGGTGATAATTCACCCCTCCACTTT
-	TRBD1	TRBJ2-7	TRBV28	CASSSRTGGDEQYF	TGTGCCAGCAGTTCCCGGACAGGGGGCGACGAGCAGTACTTC
few	-	TRBJ2-2	TRBV2	CATKKQATNTGELFF	TGTGCCACCAAGAAGCAGGCGACGAACACCGGGGAGCTGTTTTTT
-	TRBD1	TRBJ2-1	TRBV4-1	CASSQHPRTGGYNEQFF	TGCGCCAGCAGCCAACACCCCCGGACAGGGGGGTACAATGAGCAGTTCTTC
-	TRBD2	TRBJ2-3	TRBV7-2	CASSPRSTSGGLRTQYF	TGTGCCAGCAGCCCTCGATCGACTAGCGGGGGGTTACGTACGCAGTATTTT
-	TRBD1	TRBJ2-2	TRBV5-1	CASSPDRAATGELFF	TGCGCCAGCAGCCCGGACAGGGCGGCCACCGGGGAGCTGTTTTTT
-	TRBD2	TRBJ2-3	TRBV7-2	CASSLAGTRGDTQYF	TGTGCCAGCAGCTTGGCCGGGACTAGGGGAGATACGCAGTATTTT
few	-	TRBJ1-6	TRBV30	CAWSLSGQYNSPLHF	TGTGCCTGGAGTCTTTCCGGACAGTATAATTCACCCCTCCACTTT
few	-	TRBJ2-1	TRBV18	CASSENYNEQFF	TGTGCCAGCTCCGAGAACTACAATGAGCAGTTCTTC
-	TRBD1	TRBJ1-2	TRBV5-1	CASSLGHGTGVTYGYTF	TGCGCCAGCAGCTTGGGGCACGGGACAGGGGTAACCTATGGCTACACCTTC
many	-	TRBJ1-2	TRBV28	CASLAFNYGYTF	TGTGCCAGCCTAGCCTTTAACTATGGCTACACCTTC
-	TRBD2	TRBJ2-1	TRBV30	CAWSVQGTSGGKMFF	TGTGCCTGGAGTGTACAAGGAACTAGCGGGGGGAAGATGTTCTTC
-	TRBD1	TRBJ2-1	TRBV6-5	CASTPGTVHNEQFF	TGTGCCTCAACCCCCGGGACAGTTCACAATGAGCAGTTCTTC
once	-	TRBJ1-1	TRBV12-3/TRBV12-4	CASSAGAFYGAFF	TGTGCCAGCAGTGCTGGGGCCTTCTATGGAGCTTTCTTT
-	-	TRBJ1-5	TRBV5-8	CASSLGQWNQPQHF	TGTGCCAGCAGCTTGGGACAGTGGAATCAGCCCCAGCATTTT
-	TRBD1	TRBJ2-1	TRBV6-6	CASSYSDRGNEQFF	TGTGCCAGCAGTTACTCGGACAGGGGAAATGAGCAGTTCTTC
-	TRBD1	TRBJ1-1	TRBV19	CATSKGTGINTEAFF	TGTGCCACCTCCAAAGGGACAGGGATCAACACTGAAGCTTTCTTT
-	TRBD1	TRBJ1-1	TRBV4-1	CASSQGQGHMNTEAFF	TGCGCCAGCAGCCAAGGACAGGGACACATGAACACTGAAGCTTTCTTT
-	TRBD1	TRBJ1-2	TRBV5-6	CASSPGHLQGRYGYTF	TGTGCCAGCAGCCCAGGGCACCTACAGGGGCGATATGGCTACACCTTC
-	-	TRBJ1-3	TRBV18	CASTPSQRDIYF	TGTGCCAGCACCCCCTCACAACGGGACATATATTTT
few	TRBD1	TRBJ1-1	TRBV6-5	CASRPDRGSAEAFF	TGTGCCAGCAGGCCCGACAGGGGTTCCGCTGAAGCTTTCTTT
-	-	TRBJ2-5	TRBV5-8	CASSLTSSVPGETQYF	TGTGCCAGCAGTCTCACCTCTAGCGTCCCAGGGGAGACCCAGTACTTC
-	-	TRBJ2-5	TRBV5-1	CASSLRGAYGETQYF	TGCGCCAGCAGCTTGCGGGGGGCGTACGGAGAGACCCAGTACTTC
-	TRBD1	TRBJ2-7	TRBV27	CASSRSGGATYEQYF	TGTGCCAGCAGTCGGTCAGGGGGCGCAACCTACGAGCAGTACTTC
-	-	TRBJ2-7	TRBV25-1	CASSDGGNSYEQYF	TGTGCCAGCAGTGATGGCGGGAACTCCTACGAGCAGTACTTC
-	TRBD2	TRBJ2-5	TRBV7-9	CASRASGRARGETQYF	TGTGCCAGCAGGGCTAGCGGGAGGGCCCGGGGAGAGACCCAGTACTTC
few	TRBD1	TRBJ2-7	TRBV3-1/TRBV3-2	CASSQSTGSHEQYF	TGTGCCAGCAGCCAATCGACAGGGAGCCACGAGCAGTACTTC
once	-	TRBJ2-3	TRBV3-1/TRBV3-2	CASSQDHGGGTDTQYF	TGTGCCAGCAGCCAAGATCACGGCGGGGGCACAGATACGCAGTATTTT
-	-	TRBJ1-4	TRBV3-1/TRBV3-2	CASSQGDRSVEKLFF	TGTGCCAGCAGCCAAGGAGACAGGTCGGTTGAGAAACTGTTTTTT
-	-	TRBJ2-5	TRBV19	CASSTGIQGGGETQYF	TGTGCCAGTAGTACCGGAATACAGGGTGGGGGAGAGACCCAGTACTTC
-	TRBD2	TRBJ2-5	TRBV9	CASSVAAGGSQETQYF	TGTGCCAGCAGCGTAGCGGCGGGAGGGTCCCAAGAGACCCAGTACTTC
-	-	TRBJ2-1	TRBV19	CASSIGHPYNEQFF	TGTGCCAGTAGTATTGGGCATCCCTACAATGAGCAGTTCTTC
-	-	TRBJ1-4	TRBV5-4	CASSRDRFGEKLFF	TGTGCCAGCAGCCGAGACAGGTTCGGAGAAAAACTGTTTTTT
-	-	TRBJ2-7	TRBV4-1	CASSQESERGIEQYF	TGCGCCAGCAGCCAGGAGTCGGAGAGGGGGATCGAGCAGTACTTC
once	-	TRBJ2-1	TRBV10-3	CAINPGTASHEQFF	TGTGCCATCAACCCCGGGACTGCATCCCATGAGCAGTTCTTC
-	TRBD2	TRBJ2-7	TRBV5-1	CASSLVAGVREQYF	TGCGCCAGCAGCTTGGTAGCGGGAGTACGCGAGCAGTACTTC
-	TRBD2	TRBJ2-2	TRBV5-1	CASRTNSGPTNTGELFF	TGCGCCAGCAGGACCAATAGCGGGCCCACGAACACCGGGGAGCTGTTTTTT
-	-	TRBJ1-5	TRBV30	CAWSVGGFIQPQHF	TGTGCCTGGAGTGTTGGGGGCTTTATTCAGCCCCAGCATTTT
-	-	TRBJ1-5	TRBV7-2	CASSLGVQGNRPQHF	TGTGCCAGCAGCTTAGGAGTACAGGGAAATAGGCCCCAGCATTTT
few	-	TRBJ2-2	TRBV27	CASSLSRVGTGELFF	TGTGCCAGCAGTTTATCCAGGGTGGGGACCGGGGAGCTGTTTTTT
-	-	TRBJ1-2	TRBV6-5	CASSYGRANYGHTF	TGTGCCAGCAGTTACGGCAGGGCTAACTATGGCCACACCTTC